One TCR beta chain is described in this entry. Its antigen is undetermined. The sample is drawn from a study of graft-versus-host responses after intestinal transplantation. Study-level background: Anti-thymocyte globulin served as induction for all recipients, who then took tacrolimus and steroids for 2 to 4 years.

The method was immunoSEQ multiplex PCR; TCRdb's version includes in-frame clones alone and lacks a portion of them. The top ten hold around 0.49% of the sample, which has 100,000 to 120,000 clones, about 93% seen once. This CDR3 comprises 15 residues. Germline assignment: CDR1 SGHAT and CDR2 FQDESV (reference sequence). The chain links TRBV11-1 to TRBJ2-5; perhaps D is TRBD1 or TRBD2 (5 bases each). The DNA end is a closer match to TRBJ2-7, so the J assignment may be wrong. The sequence came from a human donor who received an intestinal transplant. Specimen: unstimulated CD8+ T cells sorted from spleen or lymph node cells, collected before intestinal transplant. In nucleotides, the CDR3 is TGTGCCAGCAGCTTAGACATGGGGGTCCTATACGAGCAGTACTTC. Translating gives CASSLDMGVLYEQYF.